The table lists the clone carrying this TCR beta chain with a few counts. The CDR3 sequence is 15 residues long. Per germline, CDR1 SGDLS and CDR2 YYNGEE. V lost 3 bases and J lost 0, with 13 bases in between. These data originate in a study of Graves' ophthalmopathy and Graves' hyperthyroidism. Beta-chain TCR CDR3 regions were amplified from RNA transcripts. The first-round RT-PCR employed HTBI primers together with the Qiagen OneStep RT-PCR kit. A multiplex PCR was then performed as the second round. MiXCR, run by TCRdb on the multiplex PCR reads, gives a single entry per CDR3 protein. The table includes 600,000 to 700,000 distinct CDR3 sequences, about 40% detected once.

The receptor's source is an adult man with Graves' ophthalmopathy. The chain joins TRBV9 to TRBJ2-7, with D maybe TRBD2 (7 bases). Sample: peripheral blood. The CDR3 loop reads CASSAGGLSSYEQYF. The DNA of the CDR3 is TGTGCCAGCAGCGCCGGGGGGCTCAGCTCCTACGAGCAGTACTTC.